This paragraph reports one T cell receptor beta chain. The table lists this clonotype with many counts. Its specific antigen is unknown. No much larger clone is present one base from it, and per-base qualities are unavailable. Unsorted PBMC libraries were generated from 2 million PBMCs stored in RNAlater at -80 °C until RNA extraction. Multiple sclerosis patients were enrolled in a US clinical protocol under which disease progression was evaluated by magnetic resonance imaging. Peripheral blood underwent Ficoll-Hypaque density gradient centrifugation to isolate PBMCs, which were then cryopreserved in liquid nitrogen. This record comes from a study of neurological immune-mediated disorders (dated by TCRdb to about 2019). Study-wide context: Among the roughly 35 multiple sclerosis patients, around 31 had relapsing-remitting MS and 3 had secondary progressive MS. Peripheral blood TCR-beta repertoires from patients with HTLV-I-associated myelopathy (HAM/TSP), patients with multiple sclerosis, and healthy controls were compared in the study using UMI-based sequencing. Alongside PBMC samples, the set of approximately 100 TCR-beta libraries contained longitudinal samples, technical triplicates, and paired CD4+ and CD8+ T-cell subsets that had been sorted. The cohort included approximately 68 subjects: roughly 15 with HAM/TSP, about 35 with multiple sclerosis, and 20 or so healthy controls. Overall study outcomes, separate from this receptor: No identical CDR3 amino acid sequences were found to be shared among expanded clones across subjects, suggesting that TCR-beta repertoires were private in all groups. The highest TCR clonal expansion was observed in HAM/TSP patients, whereas the lowest was observed in MS patients, even when compared with healthy controls. In phylogenetic analysis, the repertoires of 18 of 34 MS patients grouped into a cluster of related CDR3 sequences, which suggests a possible signature at the repertoire level. The MS cluster showed no association with clinical or MRI features, and the authors stated that larger cohorts are needed.

The junction shows trimming of 2 bases on V and 3 bases on J, plus 4 bases between the germline ends. CDR1 MDHEN and CDR2 SYDVKM were looked up in the germline V gene. The CDR3 has 12 amino acids, counting the end cysteine and phenylalanine. Just CDR3 DNA is preserved here, 36 bases in frame from base 1. cDNA was synthesized by template-switch 5'RACE using a primer carrying a 10-nucleotide random unique molecular identifier by which each TCR transcript was tagged. Every sequencing run covered 15-18 subjects and yielded more than 180 million TCR-beta sequences. The RNeasy kit was used for extraction of total RNA. The KAPA Real-time Library Amplification kit was used to amplify TCR-beta VDJ regions with primers targeting the TCR constant region and the 5'RACE anchor. Sample indexes and Illumina adaptors were added in a first PCR, after which library yield was increased in a second PCR. After Ampure bead purification, the roughly 650 bp TCR product was size-selected on a 2% E-gel SizeSelection system. Before pooling, libraries had their quality checked on a Bioanalyzer, their concentration measured with Qubit, and their quantity determined with the Kapa Library Quantification kit. An Illumina HiSeq 2500 was used to sequence the libraries paired-end at 2 x 150 bp. To increase sequence diversity, roughly 24-31% phiX was spiked into each library pool. In the authors' own workflow: Quality-filtered reads were processed with the UMI-based MiGEC pipeline, which removed over 80% of raw TCR sequences during error correction. VDJ genes were aligned to IMGT germline references, and each clonotype was defined by a unique CDR3 amino acid sequence together with V-J genes. Clonal expansion, Shannon diversity, and CDR3 relatedness (CalcPairwiseDistances, ClusterSamples) were evaluated with VDJtools, and phylogenetic trees were built with CLCbio workbench. Expanded clones were defined as having at least 8 unique UMIs, based on coefficient-of-variation modelling across technical triplicates. TCRdb handled the public reads itself, with Q25 trimming in fastp and clone calling in MiXCR, and kept productive beta chains. Each CDR3 protein appears once, grouped with its most common genes and DNA. The V and J calls, along with clone size, are taken from TCRdb and not from the paper's own processing. The sample table lists more than 45,000 distinct CDR3 sequences, under 4.5% of them with a count of one. About 3% of the sample comes from the top ten.

The clonotype was recovered from a woman in her thirties with multiple sclerosis. The chain joins TRBV28 to TRBJ2-5, with the D gene call left open. Sequences were obtained from PBMCs. The CDR3 region has the sequence CASSLTEETQYF. The nucleotides are TGTGCCAGCAGTTTAACAGAAGAGACCCAGTACTTC.